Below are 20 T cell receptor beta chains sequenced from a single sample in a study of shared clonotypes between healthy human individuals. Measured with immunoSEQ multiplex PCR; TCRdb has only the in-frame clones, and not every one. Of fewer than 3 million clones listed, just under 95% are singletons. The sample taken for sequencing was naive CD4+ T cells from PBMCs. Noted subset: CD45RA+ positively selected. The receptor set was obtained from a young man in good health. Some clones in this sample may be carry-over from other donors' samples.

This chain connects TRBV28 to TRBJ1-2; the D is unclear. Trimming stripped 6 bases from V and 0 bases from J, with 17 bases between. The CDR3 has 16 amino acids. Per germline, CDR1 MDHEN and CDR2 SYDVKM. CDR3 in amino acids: CASSTTIDPANYGYTF. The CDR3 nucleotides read TGTGCCAGCAGCACGACGATCGACCCGGCTAACTATGGCTACACCTTC.

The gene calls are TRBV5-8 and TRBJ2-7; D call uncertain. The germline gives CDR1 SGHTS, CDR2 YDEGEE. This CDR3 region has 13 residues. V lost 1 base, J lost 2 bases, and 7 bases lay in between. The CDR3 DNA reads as TGTGCCAGCAGCTTGACGGATACCTACGAGCAGTACTTC. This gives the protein CASSLTDTYEQYF. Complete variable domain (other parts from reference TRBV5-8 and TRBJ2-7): EAGVTQSPTHLIKTRGQQATLRCSPISGHTSVYWYQQALGLGLQFLLWYDEGEERNRGNFPPRFSGRQFPNYSSELNVNALELEDSALYLCASSLTDTYEQYFGPGTRLTVT.

The CDR3 spells CASSSGTSGRAAGETQYF. The CDR3 DNA reads TGTGCCAGCAGCTCCGGGACTAGCGGGAGGGCCGCCGGAGAGACCCAGTACTTC. This rearrangement joins TRBV7-9 to TRBJ2-5; TRBD2 agrees at 16 bases. V dropped 4 bases and J dropped 4; count of bases not matched to a gene: 9. Looked up from germline, CDR1 is SEHNR and CDR2 is FQNEAQ (reference sequence). This CDR3 region has 18 residues.

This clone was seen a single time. CDR3 protein: CASSQDRAGNEKLFF. For the CDR3, the DNA is TGCGCCAGCAGCCAAGATCGCGCGGGTAATGAAAAACTGTTTTTT. This chain links TRBV4-1 with TRBJ1-4, with no clear D. The germline V and J ends were trimmed by 0 bases and 4 bases, with 9 bases remaining between them. The CDR3 runs to 15 residues. The germline CDR1 and CDR2 sequences are MGHRA and YSYEKL.

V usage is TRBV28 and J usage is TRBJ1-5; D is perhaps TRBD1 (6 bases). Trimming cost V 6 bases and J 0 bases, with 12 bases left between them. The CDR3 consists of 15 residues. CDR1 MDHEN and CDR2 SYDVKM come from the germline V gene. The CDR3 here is CASSLGGHSNQPQHF. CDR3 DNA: TGTGCCAGCAGCCTGGGGGGCCATAGCAATCAGCCCCAGCATTTT. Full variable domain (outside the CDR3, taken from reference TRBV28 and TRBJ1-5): DVKVTQSSRYLVKRTGEKVFLECVQDMDHENMFWYRQDPGLGLRLIYFSYDVKMKEKGDIPEGYSVSREKKERFSLILESASTNQTSMYLCASSLGGHSNQPQHFGDGTRLSIL.

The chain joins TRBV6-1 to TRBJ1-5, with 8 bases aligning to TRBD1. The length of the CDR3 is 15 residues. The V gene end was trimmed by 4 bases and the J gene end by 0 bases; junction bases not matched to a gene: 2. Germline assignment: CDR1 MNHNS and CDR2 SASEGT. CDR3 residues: CASSGQGNSNQPQHF. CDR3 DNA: TGTGCCAGCAGTGGACAGGGGAATAGCAATCAGCCCCAGCATTTT.

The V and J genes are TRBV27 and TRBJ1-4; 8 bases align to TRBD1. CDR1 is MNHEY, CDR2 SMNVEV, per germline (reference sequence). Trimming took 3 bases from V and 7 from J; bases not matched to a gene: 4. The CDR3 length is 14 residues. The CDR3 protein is CASSFQGATEKLFF. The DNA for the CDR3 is TGTGCCAGCAGTTTCCAGGGGGCTACTGAAAAACTGTTTTTT.

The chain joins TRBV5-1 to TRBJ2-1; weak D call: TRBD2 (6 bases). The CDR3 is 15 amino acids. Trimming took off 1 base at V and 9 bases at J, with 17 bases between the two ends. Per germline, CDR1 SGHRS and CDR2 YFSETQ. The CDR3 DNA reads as TGCGCCAGCAGCTTGTCCCTAGCGTATTTGTTTGAGCAGTTCTTC. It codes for CASSLSLAYLFEQFF.

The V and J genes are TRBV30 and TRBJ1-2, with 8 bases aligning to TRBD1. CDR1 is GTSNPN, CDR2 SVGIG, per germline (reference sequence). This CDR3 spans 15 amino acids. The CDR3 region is CARTVRQGTAYGYTF. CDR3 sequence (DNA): TGTGCGCGAACCGTGCGACAGGGGACGGCCTATGGCTACACCTTC.

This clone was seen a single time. The CDR3 sequence is CASRVTAGNTIYF. CDR3 sequence (DNA): TGTGCCAGCAGGGTAACAGCTGGAAACACCATATATTTT. V and J are TRBV28 and TRBJ1-3; no clear D. The CDR3 covers 13 residues. Germline V gene lookup returns CDR1 MDHEN and CDR2 SYDVKM. The V end was cut by 6 bases, the J end by 2 bases, with 8 bases between.

The CDR3 DNA follows: TGTGCCAGCAGCTCAGGGGGCAGCGGCATTCAGTACTTC. Translated, it gives CASSSGGSGIQYF. The chain uses TRBV5-5 and TRBJ2-4; 8 bases align to TRBD1. The CDR3 runs to 13 residues. Trimming took 3 bases from V and 9 from J; bases not matched to a gene: 5. Germline CDR1 is SGHKS and CDR2 is YYEKEE (reference sequence).

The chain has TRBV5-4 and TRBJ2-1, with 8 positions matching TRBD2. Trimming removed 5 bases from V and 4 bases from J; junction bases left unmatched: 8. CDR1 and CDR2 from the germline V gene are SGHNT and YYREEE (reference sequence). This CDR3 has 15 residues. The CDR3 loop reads CASSSTSAEYNEQFF. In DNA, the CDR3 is TGTGCCAGCAGTTCGACTAGCGCCGAATACAATGAGCAGTTCTTC.

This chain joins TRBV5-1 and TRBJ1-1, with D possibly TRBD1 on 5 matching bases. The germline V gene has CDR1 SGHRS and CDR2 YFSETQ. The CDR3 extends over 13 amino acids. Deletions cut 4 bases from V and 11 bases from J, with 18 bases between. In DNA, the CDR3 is TGCGCCAGCAGCCTAGGGACTCCCACGTTGGCTTTCTTT. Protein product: CASSLGTPTLAFF.

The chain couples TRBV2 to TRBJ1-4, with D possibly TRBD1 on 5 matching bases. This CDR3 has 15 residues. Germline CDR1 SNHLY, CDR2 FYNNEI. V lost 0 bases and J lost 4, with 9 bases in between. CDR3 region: CASSEAWGVNEKLFF. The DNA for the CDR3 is TGTGCCAGCAGTGAAGCGTGGGGGGTTAATGAAAAACTGTTTTTT.

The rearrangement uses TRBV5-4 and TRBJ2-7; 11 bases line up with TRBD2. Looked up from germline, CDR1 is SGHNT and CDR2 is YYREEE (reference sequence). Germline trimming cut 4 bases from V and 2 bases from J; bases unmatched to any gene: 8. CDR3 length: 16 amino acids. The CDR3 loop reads CASSAPLAGGTYEQYF. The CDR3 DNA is TGTGCCAGCAGCGCCCCTCTAGCGGGAGGTACCTACGAGCAGTACTTC.

This CDR3 is CASSLGQGRITIYF. The DNA of the CDR3 is TGTGCCAGCAGCTTGGGGCAGGGGAGGATCACCATATATTTT. The rearrangement uses TRBV5-6 and TRBJ1-3; D perhaps matches TRBD1 (6 bases). Deletions cut 0 bases from V and 9 bases from J, with 13 bases between. The length of the CDR3 is 14 residues. Germline lookup yields CDR1 SGHDT and CDR2 YYEEEE.

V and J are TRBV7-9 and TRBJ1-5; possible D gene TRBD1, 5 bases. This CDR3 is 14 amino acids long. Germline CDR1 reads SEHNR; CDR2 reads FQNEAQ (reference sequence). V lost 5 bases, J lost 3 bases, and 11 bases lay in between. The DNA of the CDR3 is TGTGCCAGCAGCCCTGGGGGTTCCAATCAGCCCCAGCATTTT. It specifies CASSPGGSNQPQHF.

The CDR3: CAWSVGAPLDTDTQYF. CDR3 in DNA: TGTGCCTGGAGTGTAGGGGCGCCGTTGGACACAGATACGCAGTATTTT. The V call is TRBV30, the J call TRBJ2-3; weak D call: TRBD1 (5 bases). CDR3 length equals 16 residues. V lost 0 bases and J 2 bases, leaving 15 bases between the germline ends. Germline loops: CDR1 GTSNPN, CDR2 SVGIG (reference sequence).

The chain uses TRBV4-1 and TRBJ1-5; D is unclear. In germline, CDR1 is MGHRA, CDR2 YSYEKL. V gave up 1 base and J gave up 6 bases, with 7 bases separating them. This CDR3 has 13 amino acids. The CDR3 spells CASSQGTAQPQHF. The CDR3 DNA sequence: TGCGCCAGCAGCCAAGGGACCGCTCAGCCCCAGCATTTT.

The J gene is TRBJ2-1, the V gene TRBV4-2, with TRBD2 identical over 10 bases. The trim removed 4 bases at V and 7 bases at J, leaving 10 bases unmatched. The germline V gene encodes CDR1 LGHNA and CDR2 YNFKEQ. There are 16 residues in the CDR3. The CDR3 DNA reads TGTGCCAGCAGCCCCCCCGGAGCGGGAGGGCGGAATGAGCAGTTCTTC. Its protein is CASSPPGAGGRNEQFF.